This T cell receptor beta chain was retrieved from a study of blood T cell repertoires in COVID-19. The CDR3 totals 17 residues. The germline CDR1 and CDR2 sequences are LGHDT and YNNKEL (reference sequence). The trim removed 1 base at V and 14 bases at J, leaving 17 bases unmatched. The assay was immunoSEQ multiplex PCR, and TCRdb's table has in-frame clones only and misses some. The sample records around 430,000 clones, 88% being singletons. Sequenced: peripheral blood. This sequence joins TRBV3-1 (or the pseudogene TRBV3-2) and TRBJ1-6; 7 nucleotides line up with TRBD1. The TCR originated in a woman aged 50 to 60 with COVID-19, enrolled during active disease. The CDR3 sequence is CASSQGGASGGKGSLHF. The CDR3 DNA reads as TGTGCCAGCAGCCAAGGTGGGGCTTCAGGGGGGAAAGGGTCCCTCCACTTT.